Below, 26 T cell receptor beta chains from the same sample are listed, as sequenced in a study of T cells in Graves' hyperthyroidism and ophthalmopathy. From RNA transcripts, TCR beta CDR3 regions were amplified. The primer set for the first-round RT-PCR of the TCR CDR3 was HTBI. TCRdb re-called the multiplex PCR reads through MiXCR, storing one row per CDR3 protein. Counted here are 500,000 or so distinct CDR3 sequences, under 20% occurring once; the ten biggest clones make up around 17%. Sequencing was performed on blood. The receptor source for this set is a woman under 30 with Graves' ophthalmopathy.

This clonotype was observed at least ten times. The J gene is TRBJ2-1, the V gene TRBV15; D not resolved. The CDR3 sequence is 14 residues long. Trimming stripped 2 bases from V and 8 bases from J, with 13 bases between. Germline CDR1 and CDR2: LNHNV and YYDKDF (reference sequence). For the CDR3, the DNA is TGTGCCACCAGCAGATCCCTCCGGTACGATGAGCAGTTCTTC. It encodes CATSRSLRYDEQFF.

The chain combines TRBV20-1 with TRBJ2-7; TRBD1 agrees at 7 bases. V lost 6 bases and J lost 6; bases outside the gene matches: 8. The CDR3 extends over 12 amino acids. Germline V gene lookup returns CDR1 DFQATT and CDR2 SNEGSKA (reference sequence). CDR3: CSAHRGAGEQYF. CDR3 in DNA: TGCAGTGCCCACAGGGGCGCCGGCGAGCAGTACTTC.

The chain carries TRBV9 and TRBJ2-7; 10 nucleotides agree with TRBD2. CDR1 is SGDLS, CDR2 YYNGEE, per germline. J gave up 6 bases and V 0 bases, and 6 bases lay outside the gene matches. The CDR3 spans 15 residues. The CDR3 here is CASSVDPSGGAEQYF. CDR3 nucleotides: TGTGCCAGCAGCGTAGATCCTAGCGGGGGTGCCGAGCAGTACTTC. The entire variable domain, with the rest obtained from reference TRBV9 and TRBJ2-7, is as follows: DSGVTQTPKHLITATGQRVTLRCSPRSGDLSVYWYQQSLDQGLQFLIQYYNGEERAKGNILERFSAQQFPDLHSELNLSSLELGDSALYFCASSVDPSGGAEQYFGPGTRLTVT.

This clonotype occurred a few times. The J gene is TRBJ1-5, the V gene TRBV5-1; no firm D call. Germline values: CDR1 SGHRS, CDR2 YFSETQ. V dropped 2 bases and J dropped 7 bases, with 10 bases sitting between them. The CDR3 contains 13 residues. The CDR3 DNA is TGCGCCAGCAGCTTTGAGGGTCGACAGCCCCAGCATTTT. This codes for CASSFEGRQPQHF.

At least ten counts were recorded for this clonotype. The CDR3 coding sequence is TGCGCCAGCAGCTTGTCCGGCAGGGGAAGGGACGAGCAGTACTTC. This sequence encodes CASSLSGRGRDEQYF. The chain carries TRBV5-1 and TRBJ2-7; the D gene is possibly TRBD1 (6 bases). V dropped 1 base and J dropped 5 bases, with 16 bases sitting between them. This CDR3 region has 15 residues. CDR1 and CDR2 (germline): SGHRS, YFSETQ. The complete variable domain, with remaining parts taken from reference TRBV5-1 and TRBJ2-7, reads KAGVTQTPRYLIKTRGQQVTLSCSPISGHRSVSWYQQTPGQGLQFLFEYFSETQRNKGNFPGRFSGRQFSNSRSEMNVSTLELGDSALYLCASSLSGRGRDEQYFGPGTRLTVT.

A few counts support this clonotype. The rearrangement joins TRBV6-1 to TRBJ1-5; TRBD1 might be the D (6 bases). The V end lost 7 bases, the J end lost 2 bases, and 15 bases lay between the germline ends. Germline CDR1 MNHNS, CDR2 SASEGT. The CDR3 has 15 residues. The CDR3 coding sequence is TGTGCCAGCAACAGGGCCTGGGGGGGCAATCAGCCCCAGCATTTT. This translates into CASNRAWGGNQPQHF.

This clonotype has a count of ten or more. The genes are TRBV29-1 and TRBJ2-1; TRBD2 agrees at 8 bases. V dropped 2 bases and J dropped 12; count of bases not matched to a gene: 6. Germline CDR1 and CDR2: SQVTM and ANQGSEA. The CDR3 contains 12 residues. The CDR3 sequence is CSVESVAGRQFF. CDR3 sequence (DNA): TGCAGCGTTGAATCGGTAGCGGGGAGGCAGTTCTTC.

The chain employs TRBV6-1 and TRBJ2-1; 13 bases agree with TRBD2. V was clipped by 5 bases and J by 8 bases; unmatched bases: 9. In germline, CDR1 is MNHNS, CDR2 SASEGT. CDR3 length equals 16 residues. DNA for the CDR3: TGTGCCAGCAGTTTAAGACTAGCGGGGGGATGGTATGAGCAGTTCTTC. This sequence encodes CASSLRLAGGWYEQFF.

This clonotype was detected ten times or more. Here the CDR3 DNA reads TGTGCCAGCAGCTTAGATGGGGGTTCGGGCTATGGCTACACCTTC. As protein: CASSLDGGSGYGYTF. The chain combines TRBV7-8 with TRBJ1-2, with a tentative D call TRBD1 (5 bases). Trimming removed 1 base from V and 4 bases from J, with 13 bases in between. Germline loops: CDR1 SGHVS, CDR2 FQNEAQ. This CDR3 is built from 15 residues. Full variable domain (outside the CDR3, taken from reference TRBV7-8 and TRBJ1-2): GAGVSQSPRYKVAKRGQDVALRCDPISGHVSLFWYQQALGQGPEFLTYFQNEAQLDKSGLPSDRFFAERPEGSVSTLKIQRTQQEDSAVYLCASSLDGGSGYGYTFGSGTRLTVV.

At least ten counts were recorded for this clonotype. This chain connects TRBV6-5 to TRBJ2-3; no definite D call. The CDR3 contains 17 residues. Trimming pared 0 bases from V and 2 bases from J, leaving 15 bases between. In germline, CDR1 is MNHEY, CDR2 SVGAGI. CDR3 sequence reads: CASSYSIVDRATDTQYF. Written as DNA, the CDR3 is TGTGCCAGCAGTTACTCGATTGTGGATAGAGCCACAGATACGCAGTATTTT.

This clonotype counts as medium-sized. This CDR3 reads CASSPSAQHTQYF. Written as DNA, the CDR3 is TGTGCCAGCTCACCATCCGCGCAGCATACGCAGTATTTT. The chain couples TRBV18 to TRBJ2-3; the D is unclear. The CDR3 is made up of 13 amino acids. V dropped 2 bases and J dropped 7 bases, with 10 bases sitting between them. CDR1 and CDR2 from the germline V gene are KGHSH and LQKENI.

The chain combines TRBV6-2 or TRBV6-3 with TRBJ2-5; no clear D gene. Germline CDR1 and CDR2: MNHEY and SVGEGT. This CDR3 is 11 amino acids long. Trimming removed 9 bases from V and 5 bases from J, with 10 bases in between. The CDR3 loop is CASIVGETQYF. The CDR3 DNA reads TGTGCCAGTATAGTCGGGGAGACCCAGTACTTC.

The gene calls are TRBV3-1 and TRBJ2-7, with D perhaps assigned TRBD1 or TRBD2 (5 bases each). The CDR3 consists of 15 residues. Trimming pared 0 bases from V and 1 base from J, leaving 10 bases between. Germline V gives CDR1 LGHDT, CDR2 YNNKEL (reference sequence). Written as DNA, the CDR3 is TGTGCCAGCAGCCAAGATCGGGACGGTTCCTACGAGCAGTACTTC. Residues: CASSQDRDGSYEQYF.

The chain recombines TRBV28 with TRBJ1-1, with TRBD1 matching 9 bases. CDR3 length: 16 residues. Per germline, CDR1 MDHEN and CDR2 SYDVKM. V shed 3 bases, J shed 5 bases, and the junction held 10 bases outside the gene matches. The CDR3 DNA follows: TGTGCCAGCAGTTTGATTGGGTGGACAGGGGCAACTGAAGCTTTCTTT. Amino acid sequence: CASSLIGWTGATEAFF.

This clonotype was seen a few times. The gene calls are TRBV20-1 and TRBJ1-4, with D possibly being TRBD1 (6 bases). There are 14 residues in the CDR3. The germline V gene encodes CDR1 DFQATT and CDR2 SNEGSKA (reference sequence). V gave up 0 bases and J gave up 7 bases, with 12 bases separating them. The CDR3 DNA sequence: TGCAGTGCTAGAGATCCCAGGGGAGGTGAAAAACTGTTTTTT. Protein: CSARDPRGGEKLFF.

This clonotype was observed at least ten times. This chain links TRBV6-5 with TRBJ1-1, with D unresolved. With 0 bases removed from V and 7 bases from J, the gap between germline ends came to 12 bases. From germline, CDR1 is MNHEY and CDR2 SVGAGI. This CDR3 comprises 14 residues. The CDR3 sequence: CASSYSGGSLEAFF. Here the CDR3 DNA reads TGTGCCAGCAGTTACTCGGGCGGATCTCTTGAAGCTTTCTTT.

The sample holds many counts of this clonotype. The chain employs TRBV27 and TRBJ1-2, with 9 nucleotides matching TRBD1. The ends lost 0 bases at V and 2 bases at J; junction bases unmatched: 13. The CDR3 is made up of 19 amino acids. Per the germline V gene, CDR1 is MNHEY and CDR2 is SMNVEV (reference sequence). The CDR3 DNA reads TGTGCCAGCAGTTTATCGGGACAGGGTAAAGTAGAATACAACTATGGCTACACCTTC. Amino acid sequence: CASSLSGQGKVEYNYGYTF.

The table lists this clonotype with many counts. This chain connects TRBV28 to TRBJ2-7, with 10 bases fitting TRBD1. In germline, CDR1 is MDHEN, CDR2 SYDVKM. The CDR3 covers 17 residues. V trimming: 7 bases; J trimming: 3 bases; junction bases outside the gene matches: 15. The CDR3 sequence is CASTGDRGSLRNYEQYF. The CDR3 DNA reads TGTGCCAGCACGGGGGACAGGGGAAGTTTGCGTAACTACGAGCAGTACTTC.

This clonotype was seen many times. The V gene is TRBV27, the J gene TRBJ2-1; TRBD1 matches 7 bases. The V segment lost 5 bases and the J segment 7 bases; nucleotides outside the gene matches: 2. Germline loops: CDR1 MNHEY, CDR2 SMNVEV (reference sequence). The CDR3 spans 12 residues. The CDR3 sequence is CASSQQGNEQFF. The CDR3 DNA reads as TGTGCCAGCAGTCAACAGGGGAATGAGCAGTTCTTC.

The chain is built from TRBV20-1 and TRBJ2-1, with TRBD2 matching 10 bases. The CDR3 consists of 15 residues. Germline trimming cut 6 bases from V and 5 bases from J; bases unmatched to any gene: 10. CDR1 DFQATT and CDR2 SNEGSKA come from the germline V gene (reference sequence). The CDR3 here is CSALNLAGVNNEQFF. CDR3 coding DNA: TGCAGTGCGCTGAACCTAGCGGGAGTTAACAATGAGCAGTTCTTC.

V gene TRBV4-2 combines with J gene TRBJ2-3; weak D call: TRBD2 (7 bases). The V gene's germline CDR1 is LGHNA and CDR2 YNFKEQ. The V end was cut by 3 bases, the J end by 8 bases, with 21 bases between. The CDR3 is 16 residues long. The CDR3 sequence: CASSQGGATSSSTQYF. In nucleotides, the CDR3 is TGTGCCAGCAGCCAGGGGGGGGCTACATCATCATCTACGCAGTATTTT.

The chain uses TRBV20-1 and TRBJ1-5; 11 nucleotides line up with TRBD1. V was clipped by 5 bases and J by 7 bases; unmatched bases: 10. There are 15 residues in the CDR3. Germline CDR1 and CDR2: DFQATT and SNEGSKA (reference sequence). Here the CDR3 DNA reads TGCAGTGCTCCAACTTGGACAGGGGGCATCCAGCCCCAGCATTTT. Encoded protein: CSAPTWTGGIQPQHF.

This clonotype was counted many times. This chain uses TRBV11-2 with TRBJ2-7, with a weak D call TRBD2 (6 bases). This CDR3 has 15 residues. The V end was cut by 2 bases, the J end by 0 bases, with 11 bases between. Germline-derived CDR1 and CDR2 are SGHAT and FQNNGV. The CDR3 DNA follows: TGTGCCAGCAGCTTACAGCGGGCGTCCTCCTACGAGCAGTACTTC. It is translated as CASSLQRASSYEQYF.

This clonotype showed up many times. The chain couples TRBV6-1 to TRBJ1-1; D uncertain. V lost 4 bases, J lost 0 bases, and 12 bases lay in between. The length of the CDR3 is 15 residues. The germline V gene encodes CDR1 MNHNS and CDR2 SASEGT. CDR3 sequence (DNA): TGTGCCAGCAGTGGAAACACGTTGTTGAACACTGAAGCTTTCTTT. This codes for CASSGNTLLNTEAFF.

This clonotype has only a few counts. V usage is TRBV9 and J usage is TRBJ1-2, with D possibly matching TRBD1 (5 bases). The CDR3 is 15 residues long. V dropped 3 bases and J dropped 1 base, with 13 bases sitting between them. Looked up from germline, CDR1 is SGDLS and CDR2 is YYNGEE. CDR3 DNA: TGTGCCAGCAGCGCGGGGGGACTGATTAACTATGGCTACACCTTC. It encodes CASSAGGLINYGYTF.

In its sample, this clonotype was seen a few times. The chain recombines TRBV29-1 with TRBJ1-1; D not certain. Germline V CDR1 and CDR2: SQVTM, ANQGSEA. There are 13 residues in the CDR3. V lost 7 bases and J lost 1, with 13 bases in between. CDR3 amino acids: CSAQGYKNTEAFF. In nucleotides, the CDR3 is TGCAGCGCCCAAGGGTACAAGAACACTGAAGCTTTCTTT.